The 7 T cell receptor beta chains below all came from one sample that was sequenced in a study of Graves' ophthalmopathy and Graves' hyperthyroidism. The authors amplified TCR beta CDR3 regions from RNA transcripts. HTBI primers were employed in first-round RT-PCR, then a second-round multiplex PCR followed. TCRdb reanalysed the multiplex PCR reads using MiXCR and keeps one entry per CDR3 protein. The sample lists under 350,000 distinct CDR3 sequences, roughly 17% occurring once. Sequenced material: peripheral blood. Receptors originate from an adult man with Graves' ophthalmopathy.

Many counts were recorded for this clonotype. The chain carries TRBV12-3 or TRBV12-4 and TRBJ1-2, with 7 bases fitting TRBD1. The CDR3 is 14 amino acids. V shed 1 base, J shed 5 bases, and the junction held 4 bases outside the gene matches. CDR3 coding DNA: TGTGCCAGCAGTTTAGATCAGGGGGAATATGGCTACACCTTC. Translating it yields CASSLDQGEYGYTF.

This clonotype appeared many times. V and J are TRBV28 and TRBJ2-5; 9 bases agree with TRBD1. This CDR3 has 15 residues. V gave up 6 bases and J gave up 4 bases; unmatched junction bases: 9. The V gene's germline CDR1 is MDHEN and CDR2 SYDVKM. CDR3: CASSQPGQGVETQYF. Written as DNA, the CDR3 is TGTGCCAGCAGCCAACCGGGACAGGGTGTAGAGACCCAGTACTTC.

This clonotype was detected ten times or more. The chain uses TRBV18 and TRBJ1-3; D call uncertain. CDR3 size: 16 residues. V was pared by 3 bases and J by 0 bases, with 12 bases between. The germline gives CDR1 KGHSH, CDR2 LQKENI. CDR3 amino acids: CASSPYRLDSGNTIYF. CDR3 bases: TGTGCCAGCTCACCTTATCGACTGGACTCTGGAAACACCATATATTTT.

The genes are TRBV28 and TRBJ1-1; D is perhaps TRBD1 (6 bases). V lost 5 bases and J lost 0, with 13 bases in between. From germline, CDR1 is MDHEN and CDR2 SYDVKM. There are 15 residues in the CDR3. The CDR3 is CASSVRTGMNTEAFF. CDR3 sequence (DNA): TGTGCCAGCAGTGTTCGTACAGGGATGAACACTGAAGCTTTCTTT.

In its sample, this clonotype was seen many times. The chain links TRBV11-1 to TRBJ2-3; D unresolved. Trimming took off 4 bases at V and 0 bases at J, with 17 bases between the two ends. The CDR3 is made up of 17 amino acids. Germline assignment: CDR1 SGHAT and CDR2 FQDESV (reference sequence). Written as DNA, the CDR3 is TGTGCCAGCAGCTCGTCCGGGCCTACCACTAGCACAGATACGCAGTATTTT. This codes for CASSSSGPTTSTDTQYF. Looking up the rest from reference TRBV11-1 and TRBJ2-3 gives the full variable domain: EAEVAQSPRYKITEKSQAVAFWCDPISGHATLYWYRQILGQGPELLVQFQDESVVDDSQLPKDRFSAERLKGVDSTLKIQPAELGDSAMYLCASSSSGPTTSTDTQYFGPGTRLTVL.

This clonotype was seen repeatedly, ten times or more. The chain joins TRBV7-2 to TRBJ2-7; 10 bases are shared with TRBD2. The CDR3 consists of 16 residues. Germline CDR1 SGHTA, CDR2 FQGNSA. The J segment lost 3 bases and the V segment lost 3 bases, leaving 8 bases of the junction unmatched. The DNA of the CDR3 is TGTGCCAGCAGCTTGCGAGTACTAGCGGGGCTCTACGAGCAGTACTTC. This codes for CASSLRVLAGLYEQYF.

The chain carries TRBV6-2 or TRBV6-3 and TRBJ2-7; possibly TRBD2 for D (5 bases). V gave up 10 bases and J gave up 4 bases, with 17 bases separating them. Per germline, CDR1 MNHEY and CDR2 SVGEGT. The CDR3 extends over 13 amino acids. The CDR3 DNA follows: TGTGCCACCCGGCGGGTGAACCGGTACGAGCAGTACTTC. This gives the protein CATRRVNRYEQYF.